The source of this TCR beta chain is a study of Ad26.COV2.S vaccination and SARS-CoV-2 variants. This clone was recorded only once. The protocol was immunoSEQ multiplex PCR, while the TCRdb copy is restricted to in-frame clones and leaves out a portion. This table has roughly 320,000 clones, about 85% appearing once. Indicated treatment: over 15 received Ad26.COV2.S at low or high dose, single or two shots; about five received placebo; per-sample allocation not given. Repertoires come from day 63 after the first vaccine or placebo injection. The CDR3 contains 17 residues. V shed 1 base and J 2 bases; nucleotides not matched to a gene: 4. Germline CDR1 is MNHNS and CDR2 is SASEGT.

The chain is built from TRBV6-1 and TRBJ1-5; 11 positions match TRBD1. The sequence came from a person between 18 and 65 years old who received the Ad26.COV2.S COVID-19 vaccine or a placebo. The sample here was peripheral blood, taken in a trial of Ad26.COV2.S vaccine versus placebo. The CDR3 DNA reads TGTGCCAGCAGTGAAGGGACAGGGGGCGCGGGCAATCAGCCCCAGCATTTT. This translates into CASSEGTGGAGNQPQHF.